This T cell receptor beta chain was recovered during a study of T cells after yellow fever vaccination. This clonotype has more than one count but fewer than ten. This CDR3 is 16 amino acids long. The V gene's germline CDR1 is SGHTA and CDR2 FQGNSA. V gave up 7 bases and J gave up 3 bases; unmatched junction bases: 13. MiXCR was run by TCRdb on the 5' RACE reads, yielding one entry per CDR3 protein. The table has 240,000 or so distinct CDR3 sequences, less than 9% seen once. The V and J genes are TRBV7-2 and TRBJ2-3; 7 bases are a match to TRBD2. The sample in question was CD4+ T cells sorted from PBMCs, obtained 15 days after the yellow fever booster vaccination. The receptor's source is a man aged 25 to 45 who received the YFV17D yellow fever vaccine. CDR3 in DNA: TGTGCCAGCATCCGACCGGGACTAACTACGACAGATACGCAGTATTTT. This gives the protein CASIRPGLTTTDTQYF.